This T cell receptor (beta chain) was observed in a study of blood T cell repertoires in COVID-19. Study as a whole: Some COVID-19 samples were acute and others convalescent; all came from the United States, Italy and Spain. In each case, the material was cDNA or gDNA derived from T cells, B-cell-depleted T cells, or PBMCs.

The CDR3 extends over 11 amino acids. Trimming pared 3 bases from V and 4 bases from J, leaving 7 bases between. From germline, CDR1 is SQVTM and CDR2 ANQGSEA. Methods used by the authors: The assay estimated nucleated cells by amplifying reference gene primers. Clones were sequenced by immunoSEQ multiplex PCR, and TCRdb holds only the in-frame ones, with some missing. The V and J calls and the clone size are those of that table, but D and trimming were determined from the DNA. This sample carries approximately 150,000 clones, about 80% of them seen once, and the ten largest clones take roughly 9.1%.

The chain links TRBV29-1 to TRBJ2-7; D is possibly TRBD2 (5 bases). This TCR came from a woman in her seventies with acute or convalescent COVID-19. Sequenced input: peripheral blood. Written as DNA, the CDR3 is TGCAGCGTTGATGAGGGATACGAGCAGTACTTC. Amino acids: CSVDEGYEQYF.